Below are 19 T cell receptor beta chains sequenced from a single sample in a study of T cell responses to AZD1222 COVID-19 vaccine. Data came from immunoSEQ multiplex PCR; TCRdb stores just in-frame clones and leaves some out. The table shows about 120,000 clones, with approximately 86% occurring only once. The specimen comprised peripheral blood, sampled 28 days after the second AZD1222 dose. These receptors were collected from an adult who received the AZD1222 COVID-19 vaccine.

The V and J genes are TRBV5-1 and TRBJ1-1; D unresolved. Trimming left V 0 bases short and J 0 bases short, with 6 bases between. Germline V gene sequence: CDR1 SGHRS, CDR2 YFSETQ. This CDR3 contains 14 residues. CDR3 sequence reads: CASSLVQMNTEAFF. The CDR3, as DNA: TGCGCCAGCAGCTTGGTCCAGATGAACACTGAAGCTTTCTTT.

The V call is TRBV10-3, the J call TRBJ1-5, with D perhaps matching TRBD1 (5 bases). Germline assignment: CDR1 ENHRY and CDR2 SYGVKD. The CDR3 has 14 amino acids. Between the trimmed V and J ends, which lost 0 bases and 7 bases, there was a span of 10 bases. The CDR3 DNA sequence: TGTGCCATCAGTGAGTCGTTAGGGGACCAGCCCCAGCATTTT. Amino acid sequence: CAISESLGDQPQHF.

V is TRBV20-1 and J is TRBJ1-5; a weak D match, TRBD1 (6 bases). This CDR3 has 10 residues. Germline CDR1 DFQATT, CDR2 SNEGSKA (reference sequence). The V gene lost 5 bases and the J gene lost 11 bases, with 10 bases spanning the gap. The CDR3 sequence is CSARQVSQHF. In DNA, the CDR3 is TGCAGTGCTCGACAGGTTTCCCAGCATTTT.

The CDR3 DNA reads TGTGCCAGCTCAAAAACAGGGGACCCTAATTCACCCCTCCACTTT. Protein product: CASSKTGDPNSPLHF. The chain links TRBV18 to TRBJ1-6, with 7 bases that match TRBD1. CDR1 is KGHSH, CDR2 LQKENI, per germline. There are 15 residues in the CDR3. With V trimmed by 5 bases and J by 6 bases, 7 bases remained unmatched.

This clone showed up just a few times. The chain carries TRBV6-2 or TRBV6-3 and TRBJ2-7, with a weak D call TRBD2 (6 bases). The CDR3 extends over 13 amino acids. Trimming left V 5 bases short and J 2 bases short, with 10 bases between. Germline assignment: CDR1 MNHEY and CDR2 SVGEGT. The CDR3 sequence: CASSQWTTYEQYF. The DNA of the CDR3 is TGTGCCAGCAGTCAGTGGACTACCTACGAGCAGTACTTC.

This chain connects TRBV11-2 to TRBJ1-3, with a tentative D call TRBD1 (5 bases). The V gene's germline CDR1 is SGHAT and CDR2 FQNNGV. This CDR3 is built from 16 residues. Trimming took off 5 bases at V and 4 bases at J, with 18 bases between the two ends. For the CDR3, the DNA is TGTGCCAGCAGCCCGGTGTTAGGGACGGAGGGAAACACCATATATTTT. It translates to CASSPVLGTEGNTIYF.

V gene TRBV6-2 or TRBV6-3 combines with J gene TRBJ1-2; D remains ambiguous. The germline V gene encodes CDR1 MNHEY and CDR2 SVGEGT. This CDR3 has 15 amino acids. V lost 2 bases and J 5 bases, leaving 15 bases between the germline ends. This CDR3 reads CASSYGQLHQYGYTF. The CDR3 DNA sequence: TGTGCCAGCAGTTACGGGCAGCTGCATCAGTATGGCTACACCTTC.

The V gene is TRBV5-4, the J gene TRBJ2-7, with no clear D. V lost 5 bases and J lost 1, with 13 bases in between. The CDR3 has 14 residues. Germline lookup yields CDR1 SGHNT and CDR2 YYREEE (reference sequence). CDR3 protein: CASRPGLESYEQYF. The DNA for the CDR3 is TGTGCCAGCAGACCCGGATTAGAGTCCTACGAGCAGTACTTC.

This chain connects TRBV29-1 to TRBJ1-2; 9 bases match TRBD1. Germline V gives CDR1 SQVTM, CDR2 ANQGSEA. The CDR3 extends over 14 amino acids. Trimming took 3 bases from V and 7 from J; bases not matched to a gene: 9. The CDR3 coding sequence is TGCAGCGTTGACGGCCCGGGACAGGGTTTTGGCTACACCTTC. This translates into CSVDGPGQGFGYTF.

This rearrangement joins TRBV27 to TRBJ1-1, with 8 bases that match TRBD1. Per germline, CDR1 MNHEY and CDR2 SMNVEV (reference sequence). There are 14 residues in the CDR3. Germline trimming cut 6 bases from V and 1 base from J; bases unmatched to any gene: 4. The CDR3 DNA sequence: TGTGCCAGCAGGGACAGGGTTCGGAACACTGAAGCTTTCTTT. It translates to CASRDRVRNTEAFF.

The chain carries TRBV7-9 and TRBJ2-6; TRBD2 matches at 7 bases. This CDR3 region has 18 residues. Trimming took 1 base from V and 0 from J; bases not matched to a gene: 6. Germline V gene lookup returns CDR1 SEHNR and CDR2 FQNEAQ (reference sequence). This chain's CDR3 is CASSLGWGGASGANVLTF. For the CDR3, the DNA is TGTGCCAGCAGCTTAGGTTGGGGGGGAGCCTCTGGGGCCAACGTCCTGACTTTC.

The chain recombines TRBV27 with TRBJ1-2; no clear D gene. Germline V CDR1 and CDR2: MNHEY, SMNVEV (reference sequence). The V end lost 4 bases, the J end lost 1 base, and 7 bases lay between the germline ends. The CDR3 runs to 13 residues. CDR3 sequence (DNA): TGTGCCAGCAGTTATGGGGATAACTATGGCTACACCTTC. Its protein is CASSYGDNYGYTF.

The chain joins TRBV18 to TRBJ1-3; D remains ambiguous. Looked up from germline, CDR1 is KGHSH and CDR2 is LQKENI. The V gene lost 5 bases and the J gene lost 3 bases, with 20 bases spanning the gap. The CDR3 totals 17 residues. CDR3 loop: CASSSIRLNRGGNTIYF. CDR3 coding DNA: TGTGCCAGCTCATCTATACGACTAAATCGGGGTGGAAACACCATATATTTT.

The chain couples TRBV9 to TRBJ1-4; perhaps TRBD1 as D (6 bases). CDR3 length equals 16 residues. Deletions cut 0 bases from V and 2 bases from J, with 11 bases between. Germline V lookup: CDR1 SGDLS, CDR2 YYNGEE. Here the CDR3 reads CASSVEGGRTNEKLFF. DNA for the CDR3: TGTGCCAGCAGCGTAGAGGGGGGGAGGACTAATGAAAAACTGTTTTTT.

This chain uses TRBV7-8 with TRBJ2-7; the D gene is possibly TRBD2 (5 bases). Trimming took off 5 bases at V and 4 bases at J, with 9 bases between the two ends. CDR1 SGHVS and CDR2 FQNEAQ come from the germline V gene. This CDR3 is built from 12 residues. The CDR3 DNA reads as TGTGCCAGCAGCGGCCCGGGATACGAGCAGTACTTC. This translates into CASSGPGYEQYF.

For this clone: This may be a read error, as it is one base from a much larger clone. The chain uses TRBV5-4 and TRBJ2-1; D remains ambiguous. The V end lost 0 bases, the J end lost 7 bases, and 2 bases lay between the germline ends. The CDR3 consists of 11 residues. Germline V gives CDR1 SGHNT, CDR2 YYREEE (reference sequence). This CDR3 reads CASSLENEQFF. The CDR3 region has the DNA TGTGCCAGCAGCTTGGAGAATGAGCAGTTCTTC.

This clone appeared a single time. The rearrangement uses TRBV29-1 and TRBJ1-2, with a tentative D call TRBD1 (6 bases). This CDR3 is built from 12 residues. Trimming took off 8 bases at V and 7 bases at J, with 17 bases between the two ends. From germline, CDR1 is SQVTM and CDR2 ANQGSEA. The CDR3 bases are TGCAGCATCTATGGGGGGGCAGGTGGCTACACCTTC. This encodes CSIYGGAGGYTF. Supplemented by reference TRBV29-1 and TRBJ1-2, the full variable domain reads SAVISQKPSRDICQRGTSLTIQCQVDSQVTMMFWYRQQPGQSLTLIATANQGSEATYESGFVIDKFPISRPNLTFSTLTVSNMSPEDSSIYLCSIYGGAGGYTFGSGTRLTVV.

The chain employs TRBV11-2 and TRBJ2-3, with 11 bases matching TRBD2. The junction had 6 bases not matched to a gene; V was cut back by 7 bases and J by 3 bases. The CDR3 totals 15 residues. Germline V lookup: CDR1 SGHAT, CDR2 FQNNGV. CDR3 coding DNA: TGTGCCAGCAAACCTAGCGGGGGGAGGACAGATACGCAGTATTTT. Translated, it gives CASKPSGGRTDTQYF.

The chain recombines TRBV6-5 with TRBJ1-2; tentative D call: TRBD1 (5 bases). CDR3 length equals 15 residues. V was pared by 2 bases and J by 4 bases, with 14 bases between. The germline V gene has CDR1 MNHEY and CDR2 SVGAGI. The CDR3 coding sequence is TGTGCCAGCAGTTACCGAAACTTAGGGGCCTATGGCTACACCTTC. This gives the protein CASSYRNLGAYGYTF.